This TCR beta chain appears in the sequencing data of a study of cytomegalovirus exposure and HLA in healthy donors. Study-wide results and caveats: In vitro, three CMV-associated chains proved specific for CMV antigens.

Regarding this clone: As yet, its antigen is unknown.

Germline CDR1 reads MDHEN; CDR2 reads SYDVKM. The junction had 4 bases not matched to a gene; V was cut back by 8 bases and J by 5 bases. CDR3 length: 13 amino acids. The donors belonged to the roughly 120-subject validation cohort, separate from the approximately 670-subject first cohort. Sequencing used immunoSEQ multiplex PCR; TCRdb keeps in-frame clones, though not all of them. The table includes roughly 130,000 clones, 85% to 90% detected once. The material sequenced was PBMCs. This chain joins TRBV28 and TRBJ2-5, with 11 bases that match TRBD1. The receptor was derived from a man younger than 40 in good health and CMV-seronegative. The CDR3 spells CASRDRGGETQYF. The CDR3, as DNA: TGTGCCAGCCGGGACAGGGGGGGGGAGACCCAGTACTTC.